The sample holds many counts of the clone carrying this T cell receptor (beta chain). Antigen: not known. Arm-PCR of CDR3 regions and iRepertoire HTBI primers were the basis on which TCR beta libraries were built. TCRdb re-called the multiplex PCR reads with MiXCR, one entry per CDR3 protein. The sample has 600,000 to 650,000 distinct CDR3 sequences; approximately 15% are singletons. Germline V CDR1 and CDR2: MNHEY, SVGEGT. V gave up 2 bases and J gave up 4 bases, with 12 bases separating them. This CDR3 is 15 amino acids long. This entry comes from a study of regulatory T cells in long-lasting Graves disease. Sample time point: newly diagnosed GD, antithyroid drugs for less than 3 months. There was RNA extracted from PBMCs, and the TCR library was made from it. The guidelines of the American Thyroid Association were the basis for diagnosing Graves' disease. General study findings and limits: Researchers reported studying only peripheral blood, not thyroid tissue.

These records were also assigned to another study, of T cells in Graves' hyperthyroidism and ophthalmopathy.

The chain couples TRBV6-2 or TRBV6-3 to TRBJ1-5, with D possibly matching TRBD1 (6 bases). This sequence originates from a woman aged 25 to 39 with Graves disease. The sample was peripheral blood mononuclear cells (PBMCs), taken at new diagnosis, from a patient treated with antithyroid drugs. The CDR3 is CASSYVAGENQPQHF. The DNA of the CDR3 is TGTGCCAGCAGTTACGTGGCAGGGGAGAATCAGCCCCAGCATTTT.